This record covers a single T cell receptor (beta chain). The sample is drawn from a study of cytomegalovirus exposure and HLA in healthy donors. The PCR made use of 60 Vbeta and 13 Jbeta primers. Only in-frame clones appear in the TCRdb table, and some are missing; sequencing was by immunoSEQ multiplex PCR. The table records around 130,000 clones, roughly 78% of them present only once. The source is a man younger than 40 in good health and CMV-seronegative. Material: PBMCs.

Here the CDR3 reads CASSSKRGLAGEPPSTDTQYF. The CDR3 DNA reads TGCGCCAGCAGCTCCAAGAGGGGCCTAGCGGGAGAACCTCCTAGCACAGATACGCAGTATTTT. This chain joins TRBV5-1 and TRBJ2-3; 10 bases fit TRBD2. CDR1 SGHRS and CDR2 YFSETQ come from the germline V gene. V shed 3 bases, J shed 0 bases, and the junction held 19 bases outside the gene matches. The CDR3 has 21 residues.